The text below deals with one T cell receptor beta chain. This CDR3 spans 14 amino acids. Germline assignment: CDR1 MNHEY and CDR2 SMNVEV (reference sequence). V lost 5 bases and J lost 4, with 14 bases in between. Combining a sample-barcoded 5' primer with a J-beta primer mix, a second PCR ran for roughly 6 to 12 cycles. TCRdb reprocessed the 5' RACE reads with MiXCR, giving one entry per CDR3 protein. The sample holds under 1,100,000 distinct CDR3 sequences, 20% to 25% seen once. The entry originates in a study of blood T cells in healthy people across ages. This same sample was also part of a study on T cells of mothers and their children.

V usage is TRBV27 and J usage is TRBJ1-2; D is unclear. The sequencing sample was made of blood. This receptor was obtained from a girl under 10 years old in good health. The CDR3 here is CASSPREPSYGYTF. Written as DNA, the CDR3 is TGTGCCAGCAGTCCAAGGGAGCCCAGCTATGGCTACACCTTC.